The 28 T cell receptor beta chains below come from one sample, sequenced in a study of tumor and adjacent non-tumor tissue in lung cancer. The template was RNA from unsorted bulk tissue. TCRbeta libraries were built with three rounds of nested PCR, modified from ARM-PCR. TCRdb reanalysed the multiplex PCR reads using MiXCR and keeps one entry per CDR3 protein. This table holds around 70,000 distinct CDR3 sequences, around 78% found once. Material: lung tumor tissue. The receptors shown here come from a man in his sixties with non-small cell lung cancer.

As concerns this clonotype: One end of the junction does not line up with germline, which may come from a read error. The chain combines TRBV5-5 with TRBJ2-3; D may be TRBD2 (5 bases). The CDR3 runs to 15 residues. Germline lookup yields CDR1 SGHKS and CDR2 YYEKEE (reference sequence). As DNA, the CDR3 is TGTGTCAGCAGACGGTGGGGAGAGCGGCCAGATACGCAGTACTTT. Translation: CVSRRWGERPDTQYF.

This clonotype was recorded many times. This chain links TRBV6-5 with TRBJ2-3, with 9 bases aligning to TRBD2. Trimming cost V 5 bases and J 5 bases; bases outside gene matches: 2. The CDR3 consists of 13 residues. Germline values: CDR1 MNHEY, CDR2 SVGAGI. The CDR3 DNA reads as TGTGCCAGCAGTCGCGGGAGGGAAGATACGCAGTATTTT. It yields the protein CASSRGREDTQYF.

Remarks on this clonotype: One end of the junction fails to match germline, which may point to a read error. V is TRBV6-5 and J is TRBJ1-2; D not resolved. This CDR3 has 13 residues. Per the germline V gene, CDR1 is MNHEY and CDR2 is SVGAGI. The CDR3 loop reads CTSSYGIGSGYTF. The CDR3 DNA sequence: TGTACCAGCAGTTACGGGATAGGGAGTGGCTACACCTTC.

The chain combines TRBV20-1 with TRBJ2-3; D not certain. This CDR3 contains 14 residues. CDR1 DFQATT and CDR2 SNEGSKA come from the germline V gene (reference sequence). V was shortened by 8 bases and J by 3 bases, with 18 bases between the two germline ends. The CDR3 DNA reads TGCAGTACTCACACGAGCGCCTATACAGATACGCAGTATTTT. The encoded protein is CSTHTSAYTDTQYF.

The J gene is TRBJ2-5, the V gene TRBV11-3; TRBD2 matches at 10 bases. The germline gives CDR1 SGHNT, CDR2 YENEEA. V shed 8 bases and J 5 bases; nucleotides not matched to a gene: 11. This CDR3 region has 15 residues. Here the CDR3 reads CASYPGLAEEETQYF. CDR3 DNA sequence: TGTGCCAGCTACCCAGGACTAGCGGAGGAGGAGACCCAGTACTTC.

The count of this clonotype is one. The chain carries TRBV7-9 and TRBJ2-4, with D maybe TRBD1 (6 bases). In germline, CDR1 is SEHNR, CDR2 FQNEAQ (reference sequence). The CDR3 extends over 15 amino acids. V was pared by 5 bases and J by 4 bases, with 15 bases between. The CDR3: CASSPKQGAKNIQYF. The CDR3 coding sequence is TGTGCCAGCAGCCCAAAACAGGGAGCTAAAAACATTCAGTACTTC.

Comment on this clonotype: Germline and junction disagree at one end, which may indicate a read error. This chain connects TRBV20-1 to TRBJ2-7; 7 bases align to TRBD2. CDR3 length: 14 amino acids. Germline V gives CDR1 DFQATT, CDR2 SNEGSKA (reference sequence). CDR3 sequence reads: CSSRVGGGTYEQYF. In DNA form, the CDR3 reads TGCAGTTCTAGAGTTGGCGGGGGTACTTACGAGCAGTACTTC.

For this clonotype: Without the conserved terminal phenylalanine or tryptophan, this CDR3 likely stems from a read error. The chain uses TRBV20-1 and TRBJ1-2, with 9 bases matching TRBD1. Germline V gene data show CDR1 as DFQATT and CDR2 as SNEGSKA (reference sequence). This CDR3 contains 13 residues. Trimming cost V 2 bases and J 5 bases; bases outside gene matches: 3. CDR3 in amino acids: CSARYGTGYGYTS. The CDR3 coding sequence is TGCAGTGCTAGATATGGGACAGGGTATGGCTACACCTCC.

Concerning this clonotype itself: This may arise from a read error, as a much more abundant clone is one base away. This rearrangement joins TRBV5-1 to TRBJ2-7; 8 positions agree with TRBD1. This CDR3 region has 14 residues. Germline loops: CDR1 SGHRS, CDR2 YFSETQ. CDR3 nucleotides: TGCGCCTGCAGCGTCACACAGGGGGTCGTCGAGCAGTACTTC. This sequence encodes CACSVTQGVVEQYF.

This clonotype appeared a few times. The conserved phenylalanine or tryptophan normally closing the CDR3 is absent here, so this likely arose from a read error. J is TRBJ2-3 and V is TRBV11-3; D gene ambiguous. This CDR3 comprises 12 residues. CDR1 is SGHNT, CDR2 YENEEA, per germline. Trimming removed 5 bases from V and 2 bases from J, with 5 bases in between. The CDR3 here is CASSIHTDTQYL. DNA of the CDR3: TGTGCCAGCAGCATCCACACAGATACGCAGTATCTT.

About this clonotype: The junction does not match germline at one end; this may be a read error. The chain uses TRBV10-2 and TRBJ1-1; D might be TRBD1 (6 bases). Germline lookup yields CDR1 WSHSY and CDR2 SAAADI. There are 14 residues in the CDR3. The CDR3 bases are TGCACCAGCCTATCGACAGGCTTGGTCACTGAAGCTTTCTTT. Translated: CTSLSTGLVTEAFF.

The sample holds one count of this clonotype. The J gene is TRBJ1-1, the V gene TRBV20-1, with D hard to call. Germline CDR1 and CDR2: DFQATT and SNEGSKA (reference sequence). This CDR3 is 12 amino acids long. Trimming took off 6 bases at V and 4 bases at J, with 12 bases between the two ends. CDR3 amino acids: CSAPTYSTEAFF. In DNA form, the CDR3 reads TGCAGTGCCCCCACATACTCCACTGAAGCTTTCTTT.

The chain employs TRBV6-1 and TRBJ2-7, with D tentatively TRBD1 (6 bases). The length of the CDR3 is 13 residues. CDR1 MNHNS and CDR2 SASEGT come from the germline V gene. Trimming shortened V by 10 bases and J by 3 bases, and 16 bases separated the two germline ends. CDR3 nucleotide sequence: TGTGCCAATAGCCCAGACAGGAGCTACGAGCAGTACTTC. This translates into CANSPDRSYEQYF.

The gene calls are TRBV5-1 and TRBJ2-2; the match to TRBD1 covers 10 bases. This CDR3 contains 16 residues. Germline values: CDR1 SGHRS, CDR2 YFSETQ. The V segment lost 3 bases and the J segment 7 bases; nucleotides outside the gene matches: 9. The DNA for the CDR3 is TGCGCCAGCAGCTCGGCCGGGACAGGGGCTAACGGGGAGCTGTTTTTT. It is translated as CASSSAGTGANGELFF. Complete variable domain (other parts from reference TRBV5-1 and TRBJ2-2): KAGVTQTPRYLIKTRGQQVTLSCSPISGHRSVSWYQQTPGQGLQFLFEYFSETQRNKGNFPGRFSGRQFSNSRSEMNVSTLELGDSALYLCASSSAGTGANGELFFGEGSRLTVL.

In this sample, this clonotype turned up once. In this CDR3 the conserved last residue, phenylalanine or tryptophan, is missing, so a read error is likely. V usage is TRBV20-1 and J usage is TRBJ2-1, with TRBD2 as a possible D gene (6 bases). Germline V gene data show CDR1 as DFQATT and CDR2 as SNEGSKA (reference sequence). CDR3 length: 13 residues. The CDR3 loop is CSAPRETYYEQFL. CDR3 bases: TGCAGTGCTCCACGGGAGACCTACTATGAGCAGTTCTTA.

This chain links TRBV5-5 with TRBJ2-7, with unresolved D. CDR1 and CDR2 from the germline V gene are SGHKS and YYEKEE (reference sequence). Trimming left V 6 bases short and J 5 bases short, with 15 bases between. The CDR3 totals 13 residues. In DNA, the CDR3 is TGTGCCAGCATCCCAGACCCCAATGACGAGCAGTACTTC. As protein: CASIPDPNDEQYF.

This clonotype was observed many times. This sequence joins TRBV28 and TRBJ2-7; 8 bases align to TRBD2. Trimming at V came to 2 bases and at J to 2 bases, leaving 5 bases not matched to a gene. Germline V CDR1 and CDR2: MDHEN, SYDVKM. This CDR3 is built from 15 residues. CDR3 coding DNA: TGTGCCAGCAGTTTAACTACTAGCGGCGCCTACGAGCAGTACTTC. Amino acids: CASSLTTSGAYEQYF.

Worth noting for this clonotype: A junction boundary mismatches the germline segment, possibly from a read error. This chain links TRBV10-3 with TRBJ1-2; D not resolved. This CDR3 has 13 amino acids. Germline V gene data show CDR1 as ENHRY and CDR2 as SYGVKD. The CDR3 coding sequence is TGTGCCGTCAGTGAGGGCAGTAACTATGGATACACCTTC. Protein: CAVSEGSNYGYTF.

This clonotype showed up just a few times. Sequence at one end of the junction differs from germline and may be a read error. The chain combines TRBV29-1 with TRBJ2-3; 11 bases line up with TRBD2. Germline assignment: CDR1 SQVTM and CDR2 ANQGSEA. The CDR3 is made up of 13 amino acids. CDR3 sequence: CNVALAGVGGQYF. Here the CDR3 DNA reads TGCAACGTTGCACTAGCGGGAGTGGGAGGGCAGTATTTT.

J is TRBJ2-7 and V is TRBV11-1; 9 bases agree with TRBD1. The CDR3 has 13 residues. Germline V gene data show CDR1 as SGHAT and CDR2 as FQDESV (reference sequence). V was pared by 8 bases and J by 5 bases, with 7 bases of the junction left unmatched. CDR3 in DNA: TGTGCCAGCGGCCCACAGGGGGCGAACGAGCAGTACTTC. Amino acids: CASGPQGANEQYF. Variable domain in full (rest from reference TRBV11-1 and TRBJ2-7): EAEVAQSPRYKITEKSQAVAFWCDPISGHATLYWYRQILGQGPELLVQFQDESVVDDSQLPKDRFSAERLKGVDSTLKIQPAELGDSAMYLCASGPQGANEQYFGPGTRLTVT.

As to this clonotype: This may come from a read error, since a much larger clone is one base off. J is TRBJ1-1 and V is TRBV5-1; no clear D gene. CDR3 length: 12 residues. Germline V gives CDR1 SGHRS, CDR2 YFSETQ. CDR3 sequence: CASSLLGSETFF. DNA for the CDR3: TGCGCCAGCAGCTTGTTGGGATCTGAAACTTTCTTT.

To note about this clonotype: A much larger clone lies one base from this, so it may be a read error. The chain has TRBV11-2 and TRBJ2-3; D is possibly TRBD2 (5 bases). The CDR3 covers 14 residues. The V gene's germline CDR1 is SGHAT and CDR2 FQNNGV. The CDR3 nucleotides are TGTGCCTGCAGCCAAAATAGCGCTTCAGATACGCAGTATTTT. Amino acid sequence: CACSQNSASDTQYF.

On this clonotype itself: The conserved closing phenylalanine or tryptophan is absent in this CDR3, likely reflecting a read error. The chain is built from TRBV6-2 or TRBV6-3 and TRBJ2-1; 7 positions agree with TRBD1. Germline V gives CDR1 MNHEY, CDR2 SVGEGT. The CDR3 contains 14 residues. Written as DNA, the CDR3 is TGCGCCAGCAGTAGACAGGGCCCCTACATTGAGCAGTTCTTG. It specifies CASSRQGPYIEQFL.

This clonotype was recorded many times. A much larger clone lies one base from this, so it may be a read error. It is likely a read error, because the conserved phenylalanine at the end of the CDR3 is missing. The rearrangement links TRBV29-1 to TRBJ2-5; possibly TRBD2 for D (6 bases). Trimming took 5 bases from V and 7 from J, leaving 20 bases between them. Germline CDR1 is SQVTM and CDR2 is ANQGSEA. The CDR3 has 14 residues. CDR3 protein: CSVSRRDLGWTQYL. In DNA form, the CDR3 reads TGCAGCGTTTCCCGACGGGACTTAGGATGGACCCAGTACCTC.

Details on this clonotype: Its ends do not fully match the called genes, so a read error is possible. V is TRBV6-1 and J is TRBJ2-1; D is ambiguous. Germline CDR1 MNHNS, CDR2 SASEGT. The CDR3 is 15 residues long. The CDR3 loop reads CASSETASTYNEQLF. DNA for the CDR3: TGTGCCAGCAGTGAAACGGCGTCCACGTATAATGAGCAGCTCTTC.

This clonotype was found many times. V and J are TRBV20-1 and TRBJ2-5; D remains unclear. V was pared by 3 bases and J by 5 bases, with 10 bases between. CDR3 length: 12 amino acids. CDR1 DFQATT and CDR2 SNEGSKA come from the germline V gene (reference sequence). This chain's CDR3 is CSASSHWETQYF. In DNA, the CDR3 is TGCAGTGCTAGTAGCCACTGGGAGACCCAGTACTTC.

The count of this clonotype is one. Germline and junction disagree at one end, which may indicate a read error. The genes are TRBV20-1 and TRBJ2-7, with 12 bases matching TRBD2. The CDR3 spans 16 residues. CDR1 and CDR2 from the germline V gene are DFQATT and SNEGSKA (reference sequence). CDR3: CSANPRTSGTSYEQYF. The CDR3 nucleotides read TGCAGTGCTAATCCTAGGACTAGCGGGACTTCCTACGAGCAATACTTC.

The chain links TRBV6-5 to TRBJ1-1; D is unclear. The V end was cut by 7 bases, the J end by 5 bases, with 20 bases between. CDR1 and CDR2 (germline): MNHEY, SVGAGI. The CDR3 is 15 amino acids. The CDR3: CASNGSRRGGTEAFF. The CDR3 bases are TGTGCCAGCAATGGGTCGAGGAGAGGAGGTACTGAAGCTTTCTTT.